The sequence of this TCR beta chain was determined in a study of CD8+ T cells in alopecia areata. For the study at large: Among treated patients, severity was scored by affected scalp area percentage.

Extraction and reverse transcription of RNA yielded cDNA as the sequencing template. Libraries were prepared by immunoSEQ multiplex PCR; TCRdb keeps only in-frame clonotypes and omits some of them. This sample has more than 90,000 clones; about 54% occur once, and the top ten carry 25% to 30%. General study results and limits: Higher clonality was seen in lesional scalp than in normal scalp, especially in alopecia totalis/universalis. Sequencing of scalp samples also captures resident alphabeta T cells of normal skin.

Remarks on this clone: Its antigen is unknown.

The V and J ends lost 5 bases and 2 bases respectively, with 21 bases between them. Per germline, CDR1 SQVTM and CDR2 ANQGSEA. The CDR3 loop spans 16 amino acids. The treatment is: oral pan-JAK inhibitor, 5-10 mg twice daily. Peripheral blood and lesional scalp punch biopsies were taken from alopecia areata patients. The sequence was collected from a human donor with alopecia areata. The sample here was CD8+ T cells sorted from blood, taken at week 4, from a patient treated with tofacitinib. This chain links TRBV29-1 with TRBJ2-5; D is possibly TRBD1 or TRBD2 (5 bases each). DNA for the CDR3: TGCAGCGTTATAGTCAGGGAGTTTGGATATCAAGAGACCCAGTACTTC. Translating gives CSVIVREFGYQETQYF.